This TCR beta chain emerged from a study of blood T cell repertoires in COVID-19. Recruits, aged roughly 18 to 95 years, lived in 25 or so US areas. All recovered Cohort 3 donors got two negative PCRs, got clearance, or saw symptom resolution. Original handling: Amplification from reference gene primers served as the basis for estimated nucleated cell counts. Profiling relied on immunoSEQ multiplex PCR, and the TCRdb table lists in-frame clones only, not all of them. V and J calls plus clone size are reproduced from that table; the DNA served to infer D and trimming. In the table there are 150,000 to 250,000 clones, about 85% of which are singletons. Sequencing was done on a sample of PBMCs or T cells enriched from blood (not recorded which). The TCR sequence derives from a woman aged 30 to 39 who had recovered from COVID-19.

The CDR3 DNA follows: TGTGCCAGCAGCATCGGGACAGCCCCCAATTCACCCCTCCACTTT. As protein: CASSIGTAPNSPLHF. The chain has TRBV14 and TRBJ1-6; 7 nucleotides agree with TRBD1. CDR1 SGHDN and CDR2 FVKESK come from the germline V gene. The trim removed 5 bases at V and 7 bases at J, leaving 8 bases unmatched. CDR3 size: 15 residues.